The next 13 T cell receptor beta chains were all read from a single sample in a study of circulating and synovial CD4+ cells in juvenile arthritis. The repertoire was sequenced with immunoSEQ multiplex PCR; TCRdb's copy has only in-frame clones and lacks some. The sample consists of tens of thousands of clones, about 95% of them appearing once. The source material was CD4+ T cells from blood. The receptors were gathered from a human donor with juvenile idiopathic arthritis.

A single count supports this clone. The chain has TRBV2 and TRBJ2-5; D is undetermined. CDR3 size: 14 residues. Looked up from germline, CDR1 is SNHLY and CDR2 is FYNNEI. V shed 7 bases and J shed 5 bases, with 17 bases lying between them. CDR3 coding DNA: TGTGCCAGCACCCTAAACGGTCGAGGTGAGACCCAGTACTTC. Its protein product is CASTLNGRGETQYF.

This chain joins TRBV5-1 and TRBJ2-5; D not certain. This CDR3 contains 14 residues. Between the trimmed V and J ends, which lost 0 bases and 2 bases, there was a span of 8 bases. Germline CDR1 SGHRS, CDR2 YFSETQ. The CDR3 nucleotides read TGCGCCAGCAGCTTGGTCTCGAGGCAAGAGACCCAGTACTTC. Translated, it gives CASSLVSRQETQYF.

The chain uses TRBV7-6 and TRBJ1-1, with a tentative D call TRBD1 (5 bases). This CDR3 region has 14 residues. Per germline, CDR1 SGHVS and CDR2 FNYEAQ. The V end lost 4 bases, the J end lost 1 base, and 10 bases lay between the germline ends. CDR3 loop: CASSSSTANTEAFF. Here the CDR3 DNA reads TGTGCCAGCAGCTCCTCGACAGCGAACACTGAAGCTTTCTTT. The full variable domain, with the rest looked up from reference TRBV7-6 and TRBJ1-1, is GAGVSQSPRYKVTKRGQDVALRCDPISGHVSLYWYRQALGQGPEFLTYFNYEAQQDKSGLPNDRFSAERPEGSISTLTIQRTEQRDSAMYRCASSSSTANTEAFFGQGTRLTVV.

The genes are TRBV28 and TRBJ2-2; TRBD2 matches 7 bases. The length of the CDR3 is 17 residues. Germline CDR1 MDHEN, CDR2 SYDVKM. V was pared by 2 bases and J by 0 bases, with 6 bases of the junction left unmatched. The CDR3: CASSLTIGTTNTGELFF. The DNA for the CDR3 is TGTGCCAGCAGTTTAACAATTGGGACTACGAACACCGGGGAGCTGTTTTTT.

The rearrangement links TRBV2 to TRBJ2-5, with D uncertain. Per germline, CDR1 SNHLY and CDR2 FYNNEI. The V gene lost 2 bases and the J gene lost 0 bases, with 10 bases spanning the gap. CDR3 length: 15 amino acids. CDR3 sequence: CASSEPGWYQETQYF. In DNA form, the CDR3 reads TGTGCCAGCAGTGAACCAGGATGGTACCAAGAGACCCAGTACTTC.

V is TRBV18 and J is TRBJ1-1; 9 bases agree with TRBD1. The CDR3 has 17 amino acids. With 2 bases clipped from V and 3 bases from J, the junction kept 10 bases outside the gene matches. CDR1 and CDR2 from the germline V gene are KGHSH and LQKENI. CDR3 in DNA: TGTGCCAGCTCACCAGTATCACAGGGGGCCGTGCACACTGAAGCTTTCTTT. It is translated as CASSPVSQGAVHTEAFF.

To note about this clone: Germline is not matched at one junction end, which may reflect a read error. The rearrangement joins TRBV7-9 to TRBJ2-7; 9 bases line up with TRBD2. The germline CDR1 and CDR2 sequences are SEHNR and FQNEAQ (reference sequence). The CDR3 runs to 13 residues. DNA of the CDR3: TGTGCCAGCAGCTTAGTGGCTAGCGGGGAAATGGACTTC. Encoded protein: CASSLVASGEMDF.

This chain links TRBV29-1 with TRBJ1-1; TRBD1 might be the D (5 bases). CDR1 is SQVTM, CDR2 ANQGSEA, per germline. V was clipped by 3 bases and J by 6 bases, with 8 bases between them. CDR3 length: 11 amino acids. The CDR3 region has the DNA TGCAGCGTTGACAGGGCGGCTGAAGCTTTCTTT. It encodes CSVDRAAEAFF.

This chain joins TRBV18 and TRBJ2-7, with a tentative D call TRBD1 (5 bases). The germline gives CDR1 KGHSH, CDR2 LQKENI. This CDR3 has 14 amino acids. V was clipped by 5 bases and J by 3 bases, with 14 bases between them. The CDR3 nucleotides are TGTGCCAGCTCATCCGTCTCGACAGTCTACGAGCAGTACTTC. Encoded protein: CASSSVSTVYEQYF.

The J gene is TRBJ2-3, the V gene TRBV7-9; a possible D gene is TRBD2 (6 bases). Trimming pared 5 bases from V and 1 base from J, leaving 13 bases between. CDR1 and CDR2 (germline): SEHNR, FQNEAQ (reference sequence). The CDR3 runs to 15 residues. The CDR3 loop is CASSRVGGGTDTQYF. CDR3 DNA sequence: TGTGCCAGCAGCCGCGTGGGCGGGGGCACAGATACGCAGTATTTT.

The V call is TRBV28, the J call TRBJ1-5; 9 bases align to TRBD1. Germline-derived CDR1 and CDR2 are MDHEN and SYDVKM. J gave up 7 bases and V 6 bases, and 10 bases lay outside the gene matches. The CDR3 totals 15 residues. For the CDR3, the DNA is TGTGCCAGCAGATCCCGGGACAGGGATTGGCAGCCCCAGCATTTT. Amino acid sequence: CASRSRDRDWQPQHF.

V gene TRBV2 combines with J gene TRBJ1-1; D remains unclear. The length of the CDR3 is 14 residues. Germline CDR1 SNHLY, CDR2 FYNNEI. V lost 10 bases and J 3 bases, leaving 18 bases between the germline ends. The CDR3 protein is CATTPEQRDTEAFF. Written as DNA, the CDR3 is TGTGCCACCACCCCTGAACAACGGGACACTGAAGCTTTCTTT.

DNA for the CDR3: TGTGCCAGCAGTCTCAAGGGACAGGGGGTAGGAAGCAATCAGCCCCAGCATTTT. Protein sequence: CASSLKGQGVGSNQPQHF. The chain carries TRBV28 and TRBJ1-5; 11 nucleotides match TRBD1. CDR1 and CDR2 from the germline V gene are MDHEN and SYDVKM. V lost 5 bases and J lost 1; bases outside the gene matches: 10. The CDR3 totals 18 residues.